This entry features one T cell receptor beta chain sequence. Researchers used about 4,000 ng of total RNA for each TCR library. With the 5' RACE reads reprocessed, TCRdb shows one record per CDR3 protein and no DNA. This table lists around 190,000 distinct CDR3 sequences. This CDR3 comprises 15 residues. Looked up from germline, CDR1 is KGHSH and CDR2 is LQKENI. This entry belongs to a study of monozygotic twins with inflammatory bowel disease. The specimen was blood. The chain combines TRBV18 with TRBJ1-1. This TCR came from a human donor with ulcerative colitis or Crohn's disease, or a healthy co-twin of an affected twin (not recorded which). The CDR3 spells CASSPPQRINTEAFF.